The 18 T cell receptor beta chains in this list originate from one sample, sequenced in a study of liver allograft versus peripheral blood T cells. About the research overall: Intrahepatic T cell receptor repertoires from transplanted livers were compared against repertoires in recipients' peripheral blood.

TCRdb called the reads again in MiXCR, with one record for every CDR3 protein. The sample gives several thousand distinct CDR3 sequences, approximately 16% of which show up once; under 3% is in the top ten. Every receptor here comes from a human patient who had a liver transplant. A subset of T cells may come from the graft donor.

With respect to this clonotype: This may come from a read error, since a much larger clone is one base off. This chain joins TRBV6-2 or TRBV6-3 and TRBJ1-4; D gene unclear. V lost 10 bases and J lost 8, with 20 bases in between. The CDR3 contains 14 residues. Germline V gives CDR1 MNHEY, CDR2 SVGEGT. CDR3 DNA: TGTGCCACCTCCGGAGCGGAATTTGAGGAAAAACTGTTTTTT. Protein sequence: CATSGAEFEEKLFF.

This clonotype was recorded at least ten times. The chain combines TRBV29-1 with TRBJ1-5; no clear D gene. V was cut by 7 bases and J by 0 bases, with 13 bases left in between. Germline V gene sequence: CDR1 SQVTM, CDR2 ANQGSEA. This CDR3 is 14 amino acids long. The CDR3: CSAAAENSNQPQHF. CDR3 nucleotides: TGCAGCGCCGCAGCAGAAAATAGCAATCAGCCCCAGCATTTT. Using reference TRBV29-1 and TRBJ1-5 for the parts outside the CDR3, the full variable domain is SAVISQKPSRDICQRGTSLTIQCQVDSQVTMMFWYRQQPGQSLTLIATANQGSEATYESGFVIDKFPISRPNLTFSTLTVSNMSPEDSSIYLCSAAAENSNQPQHFGDGTRLSIL.

In its sample, this clonotype was seen a few times. The chain couples TRBV20-1 to TRBJ2-2; D might be TRBD1 (6 bases). The germline gives CDR1 DFQATT, CDR2 SNEGSKA (reference sequence). The V end was cut by 6 bases, the J end by 1 base, with 12 bases between. The CDR3 covers 14 residues. For the CDR3, the DNA is TGCAGTGCCCCAGGGGAAGTGAACACCGGGGAGCTGTTTTTT. Translated: CSAPGEVNTGELFF.

In its sample, this clonotype ranks as medium-sized (0.01 to 0.1%). CDR3 nucleotide sequence: TGTGCCAGTAGTATAGTGGGCGTTCTCAACTATGGCTACACCTTC. The encoded protein is CASSIVGVLNYGYTF. The chain carries TRBV19 and TRBJ1-2; D gene ambiguous. The CDR3 loop spans 15 amino acids. The germline V and J ends were trimmed by 1 base and 2 bases, with 11 bases remaining between them. Germline V gene data show CDR1 as LNHDA and CDR2 as SQIVND (reference sequence).

This clonotype occurred a few times. The chain has TRBV20-1 and TRBJ2-1; D unresolved. From germline, CDR1 is DFQATT and CDR2 SNEGSKA (reference sequence). V lost 4 bases, J lost 3 bases, and 16 bases lay in between. This CDR3 comprises 15 residues. Here the CDR3 reads CSATPRRSGYNEQFF. The CDR3 DNA sequence: TGCAGTGCTACCCCTAGGCGTTCCGGCTACAATGAGCAGTTCTTC.

Many counts were recorded for this clonotype. The chain has TRBV20-1 and TRBJ2-2; 12 positions match TRBD2. The CDR3 has 16 residues. Germline assignment: CDR1 DFQATT and CDR2 SNEGSKA (reference sequence). V trimming: 4 bases; J trimming: 7 bases; junction bases outside the gene matches: 10. The CDR3 nucleotides read TGCAGTGCTATCCCTAGCGGGAGGGTCGGGGGCGGGGAGCTGTTTTTT. Its protein is CSAIPSGRVGGGELFF.

In this sample, this clonotype is medium-sized. The chain uses TRBV19 and TRBJ1-4; D gene ambiguous. The germline V gene has CDR1 LNHDA and CDR2 SQIVND (reference sequence). The CDR3 contains 11 residues. V lost 6 bases, J lost 8 bases, and 7 bases lay in between. The CDR3 reads CASRRNEKLFF. CDR3 nucleotides: TGTGCCAGTAGAAGAAACGAAAAACTGTTTTTT.

By share, this clonotype counts as medium-sized. The rearrangement joins TRBV29-1 to TRBJ2-5; maybe TRBD1 (6 bases). Germline CDR1 is SQVTM and CDR2 is ANQGSEA. The length of the CDR3 is 13 residues. The V end was cut by 2 bases, the J end by 4 bases, with 11 bases between. The CDR3 region has the DNA TGCAGCGTTGAAAGAGGACAGCGAGAGACCCAGTACTTC. Encoded protein: CSVERGQRETQYF.

This clonotype qualifies as medium-sized. The chain is built from TRBV28 and TRBJ1-2, with 7 bases fitting TRBD1. With 6 bases clipped from V and 4 bases from J, the junction kept 2 bases outside the gene matches. In germline, CDR1 is MDHEN, CDR2 SYDVKM. CDR3 length: 12 residues. The CDR3 DNA reads as TGTGCCAGCAGACCAGGGGGCTATGGCTACACCTTC. Residues: CASRPGGYGYTF.

Sample share makes this clonotype medium-sized. The chain employs TRBV27 and TRBJ2-5, with D unresolved. This CDR3 spans 14 amino acids. Germline V gene data show CDR1 as MNHEY and CDR2 as SMNVEV (reference sequence). Trimming shortened V by 0 bases and J by 2 bases, and 7 bases separated the two germline ends. The CDR3 DNA sequence: TGTGCCAGCAGTTTATCGGCGGCGCAAGAGACCCAGTACTTC. Its translation: CASSLSAAQETQYF.

The chain combines TRBV14 with TRBJ2-2; tentatively, D is TRBD2 (5 bases). CDR3 size: 15 residues. The V end lost 4 bases, the J end lost 4 bases, and 13 bases lay between the germline ends. Per germline, CDR1 SGHDN and CDR2 FVKESK. The CDR3 is CASSPRLRSTGELFF. The CDR3 DNA reads as TGTGCCAGCAGCCCGAGACTACGAAGCACCGGGGAGCTGTTTTTT.

This clonotype has only a few counts. The chain is built from TRBV7-9 and TRBJ2-7; D gene uncertain. From germline, CDR1 is SEHNR and CDR2 FQNEAQ (reference sequence). The CDR3 totals 13 residues. Deletions cut 3 bases from V and 3 bases from J, with 9 bases between. In nucleotides, the CDR3 is TGTGCCAGCAGCTTTGAAGGGTACTACGAGCAGTACTTC. Residues: CASSFEGYYEQYF.

There are many counts of this clonotype. The J gene is TRBJ2-3, the V gene TRBV6-1, with D perhaps TRBD2 (5 bases). The germline CDR1 and CDR2 sequences are MNHNS and SASEGT. This CDR3 has 13 residues. The ends were cut back, 10 bases at V and 3 bases at J, with 14 bases in the middle. The CDR3 here is CATRTSATDTQYF. CDR3 sequence (DNA): TGTGCCACTAGGACTTCCGCGACAGATACGCAGTATTTT.

J is TRBJ2-5 and V is TRBV30, with D unresolved. CDR1 and CDR2 (germline): GTSNPN, SVGIG (reference sequence). V was trimmed by 2 bases and J by 5 bases, leaving 18 bases between them. The CDR3 has 15 residues. In nucleotides, the CDR3 is TGTGCCTGGAGTAGGGCCACTCCGGGCGTGGAGACCCAGTACTTC. Its translation: CAWSRATPGVETQYF.

The chain has TRBV12-3 or TRBV12-4 and TRBJ2-7; the match to TRBD2 covers 7 bases. After removal of 7 bases from V and 5 bases from J, the junction contained 8 bases not matched to a gene. The CDR3 is 13 amino acids. CDR3 nucleotide sequence: TGTGCCAGCACCGGGGGGAGGCCTCACGAGCAGTACTTC. Translating gives CASTGGRPHEQYF.

This clonotype was recorded a few times. V gene TRBV5-4 combines with J gene TRBJ2-5; 10 bases are shared with TRBD2. There are 16 residues in the CDR3. Per the germline V gene, CDR1 is SGHNT and CDR2 is YYREEE (reference sequence). Trimming cost V 0 bases and J 5 bases; bases outside gene matches: 7. CDR3 bases: TGTGCCAGCAGCTTGGGGACTAGCGGAGGGGCGGAGACCCAGTACTTC. This codes for CASSLGTSGGAETQYF. Supplemented by reference TRBV5-4 and TRBJ2-5, the full variable domain reads ETGVTQSPTHLIKTRGQQVTLRCSSQSGHNTVSWYQQALGQGPQFIFQYYREEENGRGNFPPRFSGLQFPNYSSELNVNALELDDSALYLCASSLGTSGGAETQYFGPGTRLLVL.

For this clonotype: Being one base from a much bigger clone, this may be a read error. The chain employs TRBV6-5 and TRBJ1-1; D is possibly TRBD1 (5 bases). From germline, CDR1 is MNHEY and CDR2 SVGAGI. This CDR3 is 15 amino acids long. V lost 0 bases, J lost 4 bases, and 12 bases lay in between. CDR3 bases: TGTGCCAGCAGTTACTCAGGGACGGACGGCACTGAAGCTTTCTTT. This translates into CASSYSGTDGTEAFF.

This clonotype is termed medium-sized (0.01 to 0.1%). The V and J genes are TRBV6-2 or TRBV6-3 and TRBJ2-2, with D uncertain. Deletions cut 2 bases from V and 6 bases from J, with 4 bases between. This CDR3 contains 12 residues. CDR1 MNHEY and CDR2 SVGEGT come from the germline V gene. In nucleotides, the CDR3 is TGTGCCAGCAGTTACAGGGCCGGGGAGCTGTTTTTT. It codes for CASSYRAGELFF.